A selection of T cell receptor beta chains follows, all from one sample in a study of Siglec-9 on CD8 T cells in melanoma. The table came from immunoSEQ multiplex PCR; TCRdb's copy has only in-frame clones and leaves some out. This sample has some 27,000 clones, with 80% found just once. Sequences were obtained from Siglec-9- CD8+ T cells sorted from blood. All receptors come from a human donor in good health. CDR3s include the opening cysteine and the closing phenylalanine or tryptophan. A D gene is named only where the DNA matches it firmly. Clone size, where shown, is once, few, many, or a class for clones that have expanded.

>TRBV5-6|-|-|TRBJ2-7
CASSLGANLYYEQYF
TGTGCCAGCAGCTTGGGGGCAAATCTCTACTACGAGCAGTACTTC
>TRBV7-6|-|-|TRBJ1-1
CASRRRLNTEAFF
TGTGCCAGCAGACGACGGTTGAACACTGAAGCTTTCTTT
>TRBV5-4|-|-|TRBJ2-5
CASSTGLQETQYF
TGTGCCAGCAGCACGGGACTGCAAGAGACCCAGTACTTC
>TRBV2|-|-|TRBJ2-4
CASSVRRVKNIQYF
TGTGCCAGCAGTGTTCGCCGCGTCAAAAACATTCAGTACTTC
>TRBV7-9|once|TRBD2|TRBJ2-1
CASSHGTSGNFNEQFF
TGTGCCAGCAGCCACGGGACTAGCGGGAACTTCAATGAGCAGTTCTTC
>TRBV12-5|-|-|TRBJ2-3
CASGLPASMYTQYF
TGTGCTAGTGGTTTGCCCGCTAGCATGTATACGCAGTATTTT
>TRBV5-6|-|-|TRBJ2-7
CASSGLGRDDSYEQYF
TGTGCCAGCAGTGGGTTGGGCAGAGATGACTCCTACGAGCAGTACTTC
>TRBV2|few|-|TRBJ1-1
CASTRGRIGNTEAFF
TGTGCCAGCACCAGGGGTCGAATAGGGAACACTGAAGCTTTCTTT
>TRBV7-8|few|-|TRBJ1-6
CASSHTNSPLHF
TGTGCCAGCAGCCATACGAATTCACCCCTCCACTTT
>TRBV7-6|-|-|TRBJ1-4
CASSLVGANEKLFF
TGTGCCAGCAGCTTAGTTGGTGCTAATGAAAAACTGTTTTTT
>TRBV13|-|-|TRBJ1-2
CASSLVAANYGYTF
TGTGCCAGCAGCTTAGTGGCAGCTAACTATGGCTACACCTTC
>TRBV14|-|TRBD2|TRBJ2-7
CASSPGLAGGSYEQYF
TGTGCCAGCAGCCCAGGACTAGCGGGGGGCTCCTACGAGCAGTACTTC
>TRBV19|-|-|TRBJ2-7
CASSISGFYEQYF
TGTGCCAGTAGTATATCAGGATTCTACGAGCAGTACTTC
>TRBV7-8|-|-|TRBJ1-5
CASSLGGYQPQHF
TGTGCCAGCAGCTTAGGAGGGTATCAGCCCCAGCATTTT
>TRBV6-5|-|TRBD1|TRBJ1-2
CASSPRTGPNYGYTF
TGTGCCAGCAGTCCGAGGACAGGACCTAACTATGGCTACACCTTC